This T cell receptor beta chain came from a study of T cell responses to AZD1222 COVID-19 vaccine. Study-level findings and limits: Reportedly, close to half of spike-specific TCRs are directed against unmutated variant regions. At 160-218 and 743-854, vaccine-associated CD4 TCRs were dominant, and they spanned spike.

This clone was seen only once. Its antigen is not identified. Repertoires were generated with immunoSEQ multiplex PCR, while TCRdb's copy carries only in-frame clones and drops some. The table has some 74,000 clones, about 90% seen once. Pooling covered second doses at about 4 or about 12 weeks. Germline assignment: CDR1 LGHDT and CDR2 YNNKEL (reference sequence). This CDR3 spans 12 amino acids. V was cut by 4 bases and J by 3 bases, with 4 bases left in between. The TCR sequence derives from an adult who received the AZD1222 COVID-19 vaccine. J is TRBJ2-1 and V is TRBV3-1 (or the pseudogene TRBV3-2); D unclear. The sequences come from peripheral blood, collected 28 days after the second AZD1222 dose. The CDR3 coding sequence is TGTGCCAGCAGCCTATTCTACAATGAGCAGTTCTTC. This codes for CASSLFYNEQFF.